The rows below give T cell receptor beta chains drawn from one sample of a study of cytomegalovirus exposure and HLA in healthy donors. TCRdb keeps only in-frame clones here, not all; method: immunoSEQ multiplex PCR. The sample lists 200,000 or so clones, 75% to 90% occurring once. Sequencing was performed on PBMCs. The receptors shown here come from a woman aged 45-65 years in good health and CMV-seropositive. Each CDR3 is given with its conserved first and last residue. The order of the fields is J gene, D gene, clone size, V gene, CDR3 DNA, CDR3 protein. The D gene is left open where the match is weak. Expanded clones are given a class, and other clones once, few, many or no size at all.

>TRBJ1-1|TRBD1|few|TRBV2
TGTGCCAGCAGGGGACAGGGGATGGTCACTGAAGCTTTCTTT
CASRGQGMVTEAFF
>TRBJ1-2|TRBD1|NA|TRBV4-3
TGCGCCAGCAGCCAAGTTCGGGACAGGGCTAATGGCTACACCTTC
CASSQVRDRANGYTF
>TRBJ1-3|NA|NA|TRBV6-1
TGTGCCAGCAGTGAAGAGGGACACTCTGGAAACACCATATATTTT
CASSEEGHSGNTIYF
>TRBJ2-3|NA|few|TRBV29-1
TGCAGCGTTGCCCCCTCGGGAAGCACAGATACGCAGTATTTT
CSVAPSGSTDTQYF
>TRBJ2-7|TRBD1|NA|TRBV28
TGTGCCAGCAGTCAGTCCGGGACAGGGGTATCCGAGCAGTACTTC
CASSQSGTGVSEQYF
>TRBJ1-6|NA|NA|TRBV5-5
TGTGCCAGCAGCTTGGCTGGGGGGGGAACAGTCAATTCACCCCTCCACTTT
CASSLAGGGTVNSPLHF
>TRBJ2-1|NA|NA|TRBV5-6
TGTGCCAGCAGATCACAGGGAGTCACCTACAATGAGCAGTTCTTC
CASRSQGVTYNEQFF
>TRBJ2-3|NA|NA|TRBV5-1
TGCGCCAGCAGCCAGGAAAGCACAGATACGCAGTATTTT
CASSQESTDTQYF
>TRBJ1-4|NA|NA|TRBV4-3
TGCGCCAGCAGCCACCTCCTAGCGGGTCCGGGAGGCGATGAAAAACTGTTTTTT
CASSHLLAGPGGDEKLFF
>TRBJ2-7|TRBD1|NA|TRBV5-1
TGCGCCAGCAGCACGGGACAGGGCCACGAGCAGTACTTC
CASSTGQGHEQYF
>TRBJ2-1|TRBD2|once|TRBV2
TGTGCCAGCAGTGAACGGGCGGGAGGTTACAATGAGCAGTTCTTC
CASSERAGGYNEQFF
>TRBJ2-3|TRBD1|NA|TRBV19
TGTGCCAGTAGTATTGGAAACAGGGGGGCAGATACGCAGTATTTT
CASSIGNRGADTQYF
>TRBJ1-4|NA|NA|TRBV19
TGTGCCAGTAGGAGAGGGGGATCCGAGGAAAAACTGTTTTTT
CASRRGGSEEKLFF
>TRBJ1-2|NA|few|TRBV25-1
TGTGCCAGCAGTGAATATGGACTAACCTATGGCTACACCTTC
CASSEYGLTYGYTF
>TRBJ1-2|NA|NA|TRBV6-4
TGTGCCAGCAGTGTAAACAGGGCCTGGTATGGCTACACCTTC
CASSVNRAWYGYTF
>TRBJ2-7|TRBD1|NA|TRBV2
TGTGCCAGCAGTGTGTGGACAGGGTCCTACGAGCAGTACTTC
CASSVWTGSYEQYF
>TRBJ2-5|NA|NA|TRBV5-1
TGCGCCAGCAGCTGGGGGCGGGAGAAAGAGACCCAGGACTTC
CASSWGREKETQDF
>TRBJ2-3|TRBD2|NA|TRBV28
TGTGCCAGCAGGACTAGCGGGAACCCCCCAGATACGCAGTATTTT
CASRTSGNPPDTQYF
>TRBJ2-5|TRBD2|NA|TRBV5-1
TGCGCCAGCAGCCCGAGGGACTACTCACAAGAGACCCAGTACTTC
CASSPRDYSQETQYF
>TRBJ2-3|TRBD2|NA|TRBV5-1
TGCGCCAGCAGCTTGCTAGCGGGAGGGCCGGAAGATACGCAGTATTTT
CASSLLAGGPEDTQYF
>TRBJ2-3|NA|NA|TRBV6-6
TGTGCCAGCAGTTATGGCAGTAGCACAGATACGCAGTATTTT
CASSYGSSTDTQYF
>TRBJ1-5|NA|NA|TRBV6-1
TGTGCCAGCAGGGAAAGACAGCGATTCAATCAGCCCCAGCATTTT
CASRERQRFNQPQHF
>TRBJ2-7|NA|few|TRBV29-1
TGCAGCGTTGTGGGGGGACCCTACGAGCAGTACTTC
CSVVGGPYEQYF
>TRBJ1-4|NA|NA|TRBV6-5
TGTGCCACCAAACGGGGGAAAGGTGAAAAACTGTTTTTT
CATKRGKGEKLFF
>TRBJ2-3|TRBD2|once|TRBV29-1
TGCAGCGGATGGACTAGCGGGGGAGATACGCAGTATTTT
CSGWTSGGDTQYF
>TRBJ2-7|TRBD1|NA|TRBV19
TGTGCCAGTAGGCCTAACAGGGGCCCTTCCTACGAGCAGTACTTC
CASRPNRGPSYEQYF
>TRBJ2-2|NA|NA|TRBV6-5
TGTGCCAGCAGTTCCCAGGACGCGCGCAGGGGCGGGGAGCTGTTTTTT
CASSSQDARRGGELFF
>TRBJ1-5|NA|NA|TRBV15
TGTGCCACCAGCAGAGATATTAGTAGCAATCAGCCCCAGCATTTT
CATSRDISSNQPQHF
>TRBJ2-5|NA|NA|TRBV5-4
TGTGCCAGCAGCTTGGGGGGTTCGGGGGAGACCCAGTACTTC
CASSLGGSGETQYF
>TRBJ1-6|NA|few|TRBV5-1
TGCGCCAGCAGCCTGAGAGGCTCACCCCTCCACTTT
CASSLRGSPLHF
>TRBJ1-1|TRBD1|NA|TRBV27
TGTGCCAGCAGTCCCCCGGGACAGGGGGGGGTAACAGCTTTCTTT
CASSPPGQGGVTAFF
>TRBJ1-2|NA|NA|TRBV25-1
TGTGCCAGCAGTCCCCAGGGAGGTGGCTACACCTTC
CASSPQGGGYTF
>TRBJ2-1|TRBD2|NA|TRBV28
TGTGCCAGCGGGGACTATCAACAGTTCTTC
CASGDYQQFF
>TRBJ2-5|NA|once|TRBV5-1
TGCGCCAGCAGCTTGGGACGTGGAGGGGATGGGACCCAGTACTTC
CASSLGRGGDGTQYF
>TRBJ1-1|NA|NA|TRBV29-1
TGCAGCGTGGGGCGGGGGGTCGGGAGGAACACTGAAGCTTTCTTT
CSVGRGVGRNTEAFF
>TRBJ1-5|TRBD1|NA|TRBV5-8
TGTGCCAGCAGCACCGGGACAGGGAAGAGTCAGCCCCAGCATTTT
CASSTGTGKSQPQHF
>TRBJ1-5|NA|NA|TRBV7-2
TGTGCCAGCAGCTTCGGGGCGGGGGGCCAGCCCCAGCATTTT
CASSFGAGGQPQHF
>TRBJ1-1|NA|few|TRBV5-4
TGTGCCAGCAGCTTGCGGGGGGCTGAAGCTTTCTTT
CASSLRGAEAFF
>TRBJ1-2|TRBD1|NA|TRBV7-9
TGTTCCAGCAGCTCCCGGACAGGGTTGGGCTATGGCTACACCTTC
CSSSSRTGLGYGYTF
>TRBJ2-7|NA|NA|TRBV7-2
TGTGCCAGCAGCTTTTACAGCTCCTACGAGCAGTACTTC
CASSFYSSYEQYF
>TRBJ2-3|TRBD2|NA|TRBV4-1
TGCGCCAGCAGCTCGGGGGGTATGACTAGCGGGGCGGGAACTAGCACAGATACGCAGTATTTT
CASSSGGMTSGAGTSTDTQYF
>TRBJ2-5|NA|NA|TRBV7-9
TGTGCCAGCACCCCAGGGGAGACCCAGTACTTC
CASTPGETQYF
>TRBJ2-5|TRBD1|NA|TRBV7-9
TGTGCCAGCACCCCGTTACTGGGACAGGACTCTTTCGGGACCCAGTACTTC
CASTPLLGQDSFGTQYF
>TRBJ2-3|TRBD1|NA|TRBV28
TGTGCCAGCTATCAACAGGGGTCTATAGGGGATACGCAGTATTTT
CASYQQGSIGDTQYF
>TRBJ1-2|NA|NA|TRBV7-2
TGTGCCAGCAGCTTCGGACTCAGTAACTATGGCTACACCTTC
CASSFGLSNYGYTF
>TRBJ1-2|NA|NA|TRBV9
TGTGCCAGCAGTTCAGCGGGGCAGAGCTATGGCTACACCTTC
CASSSAGQSYGYTF
>TRBJ2-5|NA|few|TRBV29-1
TGCAGCGTTGAAACGGTTGGAGAGACCCAGTACTTC
CSVETVGETQYF
>TRBJ2-7|NA|NA|TRBV7-9
TGTTCCAGCAGCTCCCTTTTCTACGAGCAGTACTTC
CSSSSLFYEQYF
>TRBJ2-7|NA|NA|TRBV7-9
TGTGCCAGCAGCGCCGTGACTGAGAGCTCCTACGAGCAGTACTTC
CASSAVTESSYEQYF
>TRBJ1-1|TRBD1|NA|TRBV11-3
TGTGCCAGCAGCTCTGGACAGGGGGGAACTGAAGCTTTCTTT
CASSSGQGGTEAFF
>TRBJ1-1|NA|once|TRBV28
TGTGCCAGCAGTTTACTGGCAGGGAATGGCGCTTTCTTT
CASSLLAGNGAFF
>TRBJ1-4|NA|NA|TRBV15
TGTGCCACCAGCGGAGGGAAGGACGGGGGTCGGGAAAAACTGTTTTTT
CATSGGKDGGREKLFF
>TRBJ1-4|TRBD1|NA|TRBV6-5
TGTGCCAGCAGACAGGGGAATGAAAAACTGTTTTTT
CASRQGNEKLFF
>TRBJ1-6|TRBD1|few|TRBV5-6
TGTGCCAGCAGGACCCACAGGGGATGGGGCTCACCCCTCCACTTT
CASRTHRGWGSPLHF
>TRBJ2-2|NA|once|TRBV21-1
TGTGCCAGCAGCAACCCAGGATCCTACACCGGGGAGCTGTTTTTT
CASSNPGSYTGELFF
>TRBJ2-1|NA|NA|TRBV27
TGTGCCAGCAGTTTGGTCGGGAGAGGCTACAATGAGCAGTTCTTC
CASSLVGRGYNEQFF
>TRBJ1-2|NA|NA|TRBV20-1
TGCAGTGCTCCCATGGTGCGGGGCTACACCTTC
CSAPMVRGYTF